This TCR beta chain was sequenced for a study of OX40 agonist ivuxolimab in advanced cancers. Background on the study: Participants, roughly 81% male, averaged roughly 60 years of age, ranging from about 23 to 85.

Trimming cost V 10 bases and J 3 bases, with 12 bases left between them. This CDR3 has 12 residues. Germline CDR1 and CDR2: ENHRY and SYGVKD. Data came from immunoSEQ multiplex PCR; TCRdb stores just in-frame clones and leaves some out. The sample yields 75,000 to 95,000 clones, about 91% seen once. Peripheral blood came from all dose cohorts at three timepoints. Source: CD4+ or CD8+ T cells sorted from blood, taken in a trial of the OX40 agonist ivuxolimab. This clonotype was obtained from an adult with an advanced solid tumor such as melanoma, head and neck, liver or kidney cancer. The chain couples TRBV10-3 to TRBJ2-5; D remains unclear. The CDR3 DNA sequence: TGTGCCAGTGGAAGGACGGAAGAGACCCAGTACTTC. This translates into CASGRTEETQYF.